This T cell receptor beta chain was retrieved from a study of OX40 agonist ivuxolimab in advanced cancers. Repertoires were generated with immunoSEQ multiplex PCR, while TCRdb's copy carries only in-frame clones and drops some. The repertoire consists of some 82,000 clones, with 90% to 95% occurring once and the leading ten covering about 11%. CDR3 length: 14 amino acids. Germline V gene lookup returns CDR1 SGDLS and CDR2 YYNGEE. Trimming shortened V by 0 bases and J by 0 bases, and 7 bases separated the two germline ends. Autoimmune disease history or systemic immunosuppression meant exclusion. The receptor was isolated from an adult with an advanced solid tumor such as melanoma, head and neck, liver or kidney cancer. V is TRBV9 and J is TRBJ2-7; D is possibly TRBD1 (5 bases). Sequenced material: CD4+ or CD8+ T cells sorted from blood, taken in a trial of the OX40 agonist ivuxolimab. The CDR3 nucleotides are TGTGCCAGCAGCGTAGGGGGCTACTCCTACGAGCAGTACTTC. Translation gives CASSVGGYSYEQYF.